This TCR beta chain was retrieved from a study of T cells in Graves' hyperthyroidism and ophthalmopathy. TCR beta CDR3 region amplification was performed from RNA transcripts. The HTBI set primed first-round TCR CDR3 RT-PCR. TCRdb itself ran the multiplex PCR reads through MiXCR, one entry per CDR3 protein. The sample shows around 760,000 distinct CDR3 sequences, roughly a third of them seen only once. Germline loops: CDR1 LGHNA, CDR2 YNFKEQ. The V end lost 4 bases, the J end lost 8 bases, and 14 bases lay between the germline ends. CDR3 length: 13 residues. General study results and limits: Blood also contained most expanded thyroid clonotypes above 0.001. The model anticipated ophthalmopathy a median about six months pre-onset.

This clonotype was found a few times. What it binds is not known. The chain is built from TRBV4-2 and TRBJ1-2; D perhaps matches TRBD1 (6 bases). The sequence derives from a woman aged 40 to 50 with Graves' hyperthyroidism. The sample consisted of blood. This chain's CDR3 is CASSPYAGGGYTF. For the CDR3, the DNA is TGTGCCAGCAGCCCCTACGCGGGGGGCGGCTACACCTTC.